This T cell receptor beta chain was sequenced for a study of cytomegalovirus exposure and HLA in healthy donors (dated by TCRdb to 2015 to 2018). A note on the overall study: According to a later analysis, the roughly 130 validation repertoires were produced on the same platform as the 600 to 850 repertoires of the first cohort. The study aimed to test whether signatures of past pathogen exposure could be identified by cataloging public T cell receptors. Besides the first cohort of 500 to 700 subjects, a separate validation cohort made up of 90 to 150 different subjects was used. High-throughput TCR immunosequencing, statistical association of individual TCRs with disease status, and machine learning were combined to predict cytomegalovirus infection status. Study-wide findings and limitations: The study gave a list of about 150 TCR beta chains associated with cytomegalovirus. In vitro tests confirmed that a few of the cytomegalovirus-associated TCR beta chains recognize cytomegalovirus antigens. The classifier was reported to diagnose cytomegalovirus status with high specificity and sensitivity in both the original cohort and the validation cohort. The authors suggested that the approach could potentially be extended to other disease states and immunological phenotypes. Most TCR sequences were seen in very few donors, while some public TCRs were found in many individuals. A later analysis lacked HLA typing for the validation cohort, so it scored co-occurrence in that cohort across all 110 or so repertoires. Subsequent analysis determined that TCRs grouped into clusters in the first cohort also showed a tendency toward co-occurrence across the roughly 110 validation repertoires, and 94% of cluster scores exceeded 0.

Library creation used the immunoSEQ multiplex PCR assay. For the original study's pipeline: A statistical classification framework was developed to diagnose cytomegalovirus status using the catalog of TCR beta chain sequences. The immuneACCESS repertoire file appears here via TCRdb, limited to in-frame rearrangements. These files lack a portion of the clones; in checked studies, under half of the deficit traces to unresolved V genes, and the cause of the others is not known. The DNA gave D and trimming, while V, J and clone size come from that table. Present in this sample are some 200,000 clones, 80% to 90% of which were seen just once. Roughly an eighth of the sample lies in the top ten. The CDR3, from cysteine to phenylalanine, totals 14 residues. Just the 42-base CDR3 DNA is kept, in frame starting at base 1. CDR1 and CDR2, per the germline V gene, are SGHAT and FQNNGV. A distance of 12 bases separates the germline ends of V and J, which lose 3 bases and 4 bases respectively.

The donors were included in the validation cohort of over a hundred subjects, a group kept apart from the approximately 690-subject first cohort. About this clone itself: There is no known antigen for this receptor. No base-level quality is on record; no much larger clone is a single base apart.

Rearrangement joined TRBV11-2 to TRBJ1-1; TRBD1 is possibly the D segment (6 matching bases). This clonotype originated in a woman aged 25 to 39 in good health and CMV-seropositive. Material: PBMCs. The bases are TGTGCCAGCAGCTTGTCTTCAGGGGCCACTGAAGCTTTCTTT. This sequence encodes CASSLSSGATEAFF.